This is a list of T cell receptor beta chains from one sample in a study of blood T cell repertoires in COVID-19. Produced via immunoSEQ multiplex PCR; TCRdb's table is partial and in-frame only. The data hold about 410,000 clones, with roughly 91% observed a single time. The sequenced sample consisted of PBMCs or T cells enriched from blood (not recorded which). The source of these receptors is a man aged 18 to 35 who had recovered from COVID-19. Each CDR3 is given with its conserved first and last residue. Fields, in order: J gene, V gene, clone size, D gene, CDR3 DNA, CDR3 protein. D genes are given only for firm matches. Clone sizes are given selectively: once, few, many, or a class where the clone is expanded.

TRBJ1-2,TRBV14,-,-,TGTGCCAGCAGCCACTCAGGGGTGTTAGGCTACACCTTC,CASSHSGVLGYTF
TRBJ1-2,TRBV7-8,-,-,TGTGCCAGCAGCTTAGACCAGTTCTATGGCTACACCTTC,CASSLDQFYGYTF
TRBJ2-1,TRBV5-1,-,-,TGCGCCAGCAGCTCCCTATACCAAACCCTTACCGAAGGGAGCCCCCACAATGAGCAGTTCTTC,CASSSLYQTLTEGSPHNEQFF
TRBJ2-7,TRBV9,once,TRBD1,TGTGCCAGCAGCGCATCCGGGACAGGGGTCGAGCAGTACTTC,CASSASGTGVEQYF
TRBJ2-1,TRBV3-1/TRBV3-2,-,-,TGTGCCAGCAGCCCAGGGACAACCAAACCTTACAATGAGCAGTTCTTC,CASSPGTTKPYNEQFF
TRBJ2-7,TRBV5-1,-,TRBD2,TGCGCCAGCAGCTTGGATCCTAGCGGGAGGTACGAGCAGTACTTC,CASSLDPSGRYEQYF
TRBJ1-6,TRBV2,few,-,TGTGCCAGCATCGACGACAGCTCCTATAATTCACCCCTCCACTTT,CASIDDSSYNSPLHF
TRBJ2-1,TRBV9,-,-,TGTGCCAGCAGCATTAGACAGAATGAGCAGTTCTTC,CASSIRQNEQFF
TRBJ2-7,TRBV9,-,TRBD1,TGTGCCAGCAGCTCAGGGGGACACTCGTACTCCTACGAGCAGTACTTC,CASSSGGHSYSYEQYF
TRBJ2-1,TRBV5-6,-,TRBD2,TGTGCCAGCAGCATGACTAGCGGGCCGTACAATGAGCAGTTCTTC,CASSMTSGPYNEQFF
TRBJ1-2,TRBV12-3/TRBV12-4,once,-,TGTGCCAGCAGAGCGGGACGGCTATATGGCTACACCTTC,CASRAGRLYGYTF
TRBJ2-3,TRBV7-6,-,TRBD2,TGTGCCAGCAGCCCGCGCCGGACTAGCGGGGTCACAGATACGCAGTATTTT,CASSPRRTSGVTDTQYF
TRBJ1-1,TRBV28,-,-,TGTGCCAGCAGTTCGACAGGTCCAGGACTTGAAGCTTTCTTT,CASSSTGPGLEAFF
TRBJ1-1,TRBV28,-,-,TGTGCCAGCAGTTTGGGAGCGGACCTTTGGGCTGAAGCTTTCTTT,CASSLGADLWAEAFF
TRBJ1-1,TRBV10-3,-,-,TGTGCCATCAGGACCACAGGGAAAACTGAAGCTTTCTTT,CAIRTTGKTEAFF
TRBJ2-5,TRBV14,-,-,TGTGCCAGCAGCCCTGCGAGGCTGAACCACCAAGAGACCCAGTACTTC,CASSPARLNHQETQYF
TRBJ1-6,TRBV6-1,-,-,TGTGCCAGCAGTGAACTGAGCAGGGGCAATTCACCCCTCCACTTT,CASSELSRGNSPLHF
TRBJ2-1,TRBV5-6,once,TRBD1,TGTGCCAGCAGCTTCAACTCCGGGACAGGGGGCTACAATGAGCAGTTCTTC,CASSFNSGTGGYNEQFF
TRBJ2-1,TRBV5-1,-,TRBD2,TGCGCCAGCAGCATACAAAGCGGGAGCTCCTACAATGAGCAGTTCTTC,CASSIQSGSSYNEQFF
TRBJ2-2,TRBV2,-,TRBD2,TGTGCCAGCCTAGCGGGGGGGCCCGGGGAGCTGTTTTTT,CASLAGGPGELFF
TRBJ1-1,TRBV3-1/TRBV3-2,-,-,TGTGCCAGCAGCCACTCGGGAGGGAACACTGAAGCTTTCTTT,CASSHSGGNTEAFF
TRBJ1-1,TRBV30,-,TRBD1,TGTGCCGTAAACAGGGGGGTATTGACTGAAGCTTTCTTT,CAVNRGVLTEAFF
TRBJ2-3,TRBV3-1/TRBV3-2,once,TRBD2,TGTGCCAGCAGCCAAGAAGGTTTTAGAGGACTAGGTTCGTCAGATACGCAGTATTTT,CASSQEGFRGLGSSDTQYF
TRBJ1-2,TRBV9,-,TRBD1,TGTGCCAGCAGCGTAGCAGGGGGTCGGGGACCTAACTATGGCTACACCTTC,CASSVAGGRGPNYGYTF
TRBJ2-7,TRBV7-2,-,TRBD2,TGTGCCAGCAGCCCCCCGCCGGGACTAGCGGGGCAGGTCGAGCAGTACTTC,CASSPPPGLAGQVEQYF
TRBJ1-1,TRBV6-5,-,-,TGTGCCAGCAGGCTTCAGGGGAACACTGAAGCTTTCTTT,CASRLQGNTEAFF
TRBJ1-5,TRBV2,-,-,TGTGCCAGCACGTCCGCTAGGATCAATCAGCCCCAGCATTTT,CASTSARINQPQHF
TRBJ1-6,TRBV6-5,-,-,TGTGCCACCACGAGAGGGGGAGGGGATTCACCCCTCCACTTT,CATTRGGGDSPLHF
TRBJ2-3,TRBV7-4,-,TRBD2,TGTGCCAGCAGTCCTAGCGGGGGGATGATCACAGATACGCAGTATTTT,CASSPSGGMITDTQYF
TRBJ1-1,TRBV6-5,-,TRBD1,TGTGCCAGCACATATGGGACAGGGGCTTTGTCTGAAGCTTTCTTT,CASTYGTGALSEAFF
TRBJ2-3,TRBV15,-,-,TGTGCCACCAGCAAAGGGACGGGAGCACAAGATACGCAGTATTTT,CATSKGTGAQDTQYF
TRBJ2-5,TRBV11-2,-,-,TGTGCCAGCAGCTTGACGAAGAGGCTCCAAGAGACCCAGTACTTC,CASSLTKRLQETQYF
TRBJ1-4,TRBV29-1,-,-,TGCAGCGTTGGACAGCTTAATGAAAAACTGTTTTTT,CSVGQLNEKLFF
TRBJ1-5,TRBV6-5,-,-,TGTGCCAGCAGTTACGGCCGGGATAGCAATCAGCCCCAGCATTTT,CASSYGRDSNQPQHF
TRBJ2-1,TRBV5-8,-,TRBD2,TGTGCCAGTTTACTAGCGGGGGTAAACAATGAGCAGTTCTTC,CASLLAGVNNEQFF
TRBJ1-2,TRBV11-2,once,TRBD1,TGTGCCAGCAGCTTAGATCTAACCGGGACAGGGGAGGGTGGCTACACCTTC,CASSLDLTGTGEGGYTF
TRBJ1-3,TRBV5-1,-,-,TGCGCCAGCAGCTTAAACTCACTGAGCTCTGGAAACACCATATATTTT,CASSLNSLSSGNTIYF
TRBJ1-1,TRBV7-3,-,-,TGTGCCAGCAGCTTAATTGGGGGGAGTTTGAACACTGAAGCTTTCTTT,CASSLIGGSLNTEAFF
TRBJ1-2,TRBV5-5,-,TRBD1,TGTGCCAGCAGCCCCCTCGGACAGGGATTAGCTGGCTACACCTTC,CASSPLGQGLAGYTF
TRBJ1-3,TRBV2,-,-,TGTGCCAGCCGTCCTGGGGCGACTGGAAACACCATATATTTT,CASRPGATGNTIYF
TRBJ1-1,TRBV10-3,-,-,TGTGCCATCAGCGCTGACAGGCCCGCTGAAGCTTTCTTT,CAISADRPAEAFF
TRBJ1-1,TRBV2,-,-,TGTGCCAGCAGTGATTGGACATCGTCACTGGACACTGAAGCTTTCTTT,CASSDWTSSLDTEAFF
TRBJ2-1,TRBV27,-,TRBD2,TGTGCCAGCGGCTTAGCGGGAGGGCCCCATGAGCAGTTCTTC,CASGLAGGPHEQFF
TRBJ1-1,TRBV30,-,-,TGTGCCTGGAGTAAAGGGAGCGCCGCTGAAGCTTTCTTT,CAWSKGSAAEAFF
TRBJ1-5,TRBV19,-,-,TGTGCCAGTAGTATAGTCGGTAGGGGGGGAGATCAGCCCCAGCATTTT,CASSIVGRGGDQPQHF